A selection of T cell receptor beta chains follows, all from one sample in a study of blood T cell repertoires in COVID-19. The protocol was immunoSEQ multiplex PCR, while the TCRdb copy is restricted to in-frame clones and leaves out a portion. The sample has approximately 77,000 clones, around 77% seen once. Input material: peripheral blood. Receptor source: a man between 65 and 80 years old with active or convalescent COVID-19. CDR3s include the opening cysteine and the closing phenylalanine or tryptophan. Fields, in order: clone size, J gene, V gene, D gene, CDR3 protein, CDR3 DNA. D genes are given only for firm matches. Clone size appears in some rows only: once, few, many, or a class for an expanded clone.

.,TRBJ1-3,TRBV12-3/TRBV12-4,.,CASSLLSGNTIYF,TGTGCCAGCAGTTTATTATCTGGAAACACCATATATTTT
.,TRBJ2-7,TRBV28,.,CASGFRTATYEQYF,TGTGCCAGCGGGTTTCGGACAGCCACCTACGAGCAGTACTTC
.,TRBJ1-1,TRBV6-5,.,CASSSENTEAFF,TGTGCCAGCAGCTCAGAGAACACTGAAGCTTTCTTT
.,TRBJ1-3,TRBV19,.,CASRDRYSGNTIYF,TGTGCCAGTAGAGACAGGTACTCTGGAAACACCATATATTTT
.,TRBJ2-3,TRBV19,TRBD1,CASSQGAGTDTQYF,TGTGCCAGTAGTCAGGGGGCAGGCACAGATACGCAGTATTTT
.,TRBJ2-7,TRBV3-1/TRBV3-2,.,CASSQAGGGQYF,TGTGCCAGCAGCCAAGCCGGGGGTGGGCAGTACTTC
.,TRBJ1-1,TRBV28,.,CASTTGTSHEAFF,TGTGCCAGCACCACCGGGACATCGCATGAAGCTTTCTTT
.,TRBJ1-2,TRBV6-5,.,CASRQGLGYTF,TGTGCCAGCCGCCAGGGTCTTGGCTACACCTTC
.,TRBJ2-3,TRBV6-5,.,CASSPSGGRIDTQYF,TGTGCCAGCAGCCCCTCCGGGGGGCGGATAGATACGCAGTATTTT
.,TRBJ1-2,TRBV29-1,TRBD1,CSVTGDYGYTF,TGCAGCGTTACAGGGGACTATGGCTACACCTTC
.,TRBJ2-7,TRBV6-6,.,CASSYSQEYEQYF,TGTGCCAGCAGTTACTCGCAGGAATACGAGCAGTACTTC
.,TRBJ2-1,TRBV10-3,TRBD1,CAISGQVDNEQFF,TGTGCCATCAGCGGACAGGTAGACAATGAGCAGTTCTTC
.,TRBJ1-5,TRBV4-2,.,CASSQDQGDQPQHF,TGTGCCAGCAGCCAAGATCAGGGCGATCAGCCCCAGCATTTT
.,TRBJ2-5,TRBV5-1,TRBD1,CASTTGQSQETQYF,TGCGCCAGCACCACGGGACAGAGTCAAGAGACCCAGTACTTC
few,TRBJ2-7,TRBV6-5,TRBD2,CASKAVGGKAGEQYF,TGTGCCAGCAAGGCGGTCGGGGGGAAGGCCGGGGAGCAGTACTTC
.,TRBJ2-7,TRBV5-6,.,CASSYDGAEGYYF,TGTGCCAGCAGCTACGACGGGGCGGAGGGCTACTACTTC
.,TRBJ2-2,TRBV11-1,TRBD1,CASSPDRVGELFF,TGTGCCAGCAGCCCTGACAGGGTCGGGGAGCTGTTTTTT
.,TRBJ1-2,TRBV5-6,.,CASSPYGYGYTF,TGTGCCAGCAGCCCTTACGGCTATGGCTACACCTTC
once,TRBJ2-3,TRBV14,TRBD2,CASSQERVGLAPDTQYF,TGTGCCAGCAGCCAAGAAAGAGTGGGACTAGCCCCAGATACGCAGTATTTT
.,TRBJ1-4,TRBV6-5,TRBD1,CASSYRGQGGKLFF,TGTGCCAGCAGTTACCGGGGACAGGGAGGGAAACTGTTTTTT
.,TRBJ1-2,TRBV30,.,CAWSVQGDYGYTF,TGTGCCTGGAGTGTACAAGGGGACTATGGCTACACCTTC
.,TRBJ1-1,TRBV3-1/TRBV3-2,TRBD1,CASRKTGDTEAFF,TGTGCCAGCAGGAAAACAGGGGACACTGAAGCTTTCTTT
few,TRBJ1-6,TRBV5-1,TRBD1,CASSGTGAPPLHF,TGCGCCAGTTCCGGGACAGGGGCGCCACCCCTCCACTTT
.,TRBJ2-7,TRBV11-1,TRBD2,CASSLGRGGLYEQYF,TGTGCCAGCAGCTTGGGGCGGGGGGGCCTCTACGAGCAGTACTTC
.,TRBJ1-1,TRBV24-1,TRBD1,CATSDSGQGGGTEAFF,TGTGCCACCAGTGATTCGGGACAGGGGGGAGGGACTGAAGCTTTCTTT
.,TRBJ1-2,TRBV6-5,.,CASRDRSSGYGYTF,TGTGCCAGCAGGGACAGATCTTCTGGCTATGGCTACACCTTC
few,TRBJ1-5,TRBV28,.,CASSLSQPHRRPQHF,TGTGCCAGCAGTTTATCACAGCCTCATCGTCGGCCCCAGCATTTT
.,TRBJ2-3,TRBV30,TRBD2,CAFRAGGAADTQYF,TGTGCCTTCCGAGCGGGGGGGGCGGCAGATACGCAGTATTTT